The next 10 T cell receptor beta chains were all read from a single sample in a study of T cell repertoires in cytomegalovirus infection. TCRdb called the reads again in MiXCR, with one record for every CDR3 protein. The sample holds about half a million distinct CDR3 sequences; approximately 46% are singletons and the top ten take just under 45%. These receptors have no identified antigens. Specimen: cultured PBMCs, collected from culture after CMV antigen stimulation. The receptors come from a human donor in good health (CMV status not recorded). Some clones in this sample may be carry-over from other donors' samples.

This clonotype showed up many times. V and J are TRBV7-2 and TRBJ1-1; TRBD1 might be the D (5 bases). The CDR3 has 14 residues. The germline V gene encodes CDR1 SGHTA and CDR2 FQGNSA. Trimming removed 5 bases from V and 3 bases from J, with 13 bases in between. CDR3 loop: CASSPDSRYTEAFF. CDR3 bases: TGTGCCAGCAGCCCCGACAGTCGATACACTGAAGCTTTCTTT.

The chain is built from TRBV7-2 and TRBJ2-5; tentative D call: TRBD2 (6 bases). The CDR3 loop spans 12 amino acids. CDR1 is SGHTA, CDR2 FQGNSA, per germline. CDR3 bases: TGTTCTACGGGAGTGGGTGGGGAGACCCAGTACTTC. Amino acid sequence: CSTGVGGETQYF.

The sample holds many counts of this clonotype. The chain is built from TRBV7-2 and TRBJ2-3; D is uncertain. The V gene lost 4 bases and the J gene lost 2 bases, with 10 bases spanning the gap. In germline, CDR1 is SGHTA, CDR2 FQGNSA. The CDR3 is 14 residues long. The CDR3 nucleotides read TGTGCCAGCAGCTCCCGACCATACACAGATACGCAGTATTTT. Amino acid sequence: CASSSRPYTDTQYF.

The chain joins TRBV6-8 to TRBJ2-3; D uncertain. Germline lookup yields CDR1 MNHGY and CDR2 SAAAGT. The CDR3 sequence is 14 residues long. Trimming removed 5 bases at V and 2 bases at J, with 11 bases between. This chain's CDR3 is CASSGQPHTDTQYF. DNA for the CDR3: TGTGCCAGCAGTGGCCAGCCCCACACAGATACGCAGTATTTT.

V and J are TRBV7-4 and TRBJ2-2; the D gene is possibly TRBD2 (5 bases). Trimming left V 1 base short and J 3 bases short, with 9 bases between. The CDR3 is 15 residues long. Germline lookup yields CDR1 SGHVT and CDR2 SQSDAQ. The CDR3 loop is CASSLDRTYTGELFF. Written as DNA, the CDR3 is TGTGCCAGCAGCTTAGACCGGACTTACACCGGGGAGCTGTTTTTT.

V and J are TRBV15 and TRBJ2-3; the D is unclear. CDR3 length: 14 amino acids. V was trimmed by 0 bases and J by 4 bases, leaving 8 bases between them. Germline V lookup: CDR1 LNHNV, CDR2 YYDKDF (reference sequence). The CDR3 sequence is CATSRDPAPDTQYF. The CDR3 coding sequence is TGTGCCACCAGCAGAGATCCAGCCCCAGATACGCAGTATTTT.

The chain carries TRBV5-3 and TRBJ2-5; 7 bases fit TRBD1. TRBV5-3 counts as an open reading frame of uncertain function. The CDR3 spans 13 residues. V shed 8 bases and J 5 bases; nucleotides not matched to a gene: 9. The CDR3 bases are TGTGCCAGCAGCCCGACAGGGCCCGAGACCCAGTACTTC. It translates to CASSPTGPETQYF.

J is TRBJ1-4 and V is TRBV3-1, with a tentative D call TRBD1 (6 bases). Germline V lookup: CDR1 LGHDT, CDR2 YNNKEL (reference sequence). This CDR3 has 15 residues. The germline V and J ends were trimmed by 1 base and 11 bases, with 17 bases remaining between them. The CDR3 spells CASSQGIPGQGKLFF. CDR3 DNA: TGTGCCAGCAGCCAAGGGATACCGGGCCAGGGGAAACTGTTTTTT.

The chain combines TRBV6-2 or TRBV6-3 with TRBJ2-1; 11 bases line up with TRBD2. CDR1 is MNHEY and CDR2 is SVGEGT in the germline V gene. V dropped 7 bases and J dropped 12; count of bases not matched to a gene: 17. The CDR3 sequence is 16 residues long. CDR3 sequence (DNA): TGTGCCAGCACTCTCCCTCTAGCGGGAGGAGTAGAGGGGCAGTTCTTC. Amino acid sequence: CASTLPLAGGVEGQFF.

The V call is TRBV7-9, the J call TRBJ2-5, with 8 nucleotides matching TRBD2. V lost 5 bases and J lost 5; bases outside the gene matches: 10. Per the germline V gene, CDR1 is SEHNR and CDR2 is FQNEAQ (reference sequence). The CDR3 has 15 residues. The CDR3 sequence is CASSNLREGRETQYF. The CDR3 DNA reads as TGTGCCAGCAGCAACCTCCGGGAGGGCCGGGAGACCCAGTACTTC.